The rows below give T cell receptor beta chains drawn from one sample of a study of technical replicates of blood from several donors. The assay was immunoSEQ multiplex PCR, and TCRdb's table has in-frame clones only and misses some. The data contain under 80,000 clones, under 90% of them seen just once; the ten biggest clones take up 4% to 5.5%. The specimen sequenced was PBMCs. The receptors were gathered from a human donor in good health. Some clones in this sample may be carry-over from other donors' samples. CDR3s include the opening cysteine and the closing phenylalanine or tryptophan. D genes are given only for firm matches. Size is omitted from some rows. Given values are once, few, many or a class for expanded clones.

NA	TRBV11-1	NA	TRBJ2-3	CASSQTGPLTDTQYF	TGTGCCAGCAGCCAAACAGGGCCCCTCACAGATACGCAGTATTTT
TRBD2	TRBV6-1	NA	TRBJ2-5	CASSESVLAGQETQYF	TGTGCCAGCAGTGAATCAGTCCTAGCGGGCCAAGAGACCCAGTACTTC
TRBD1	TRBV7-9	NA	TRBJ1-1	CASSSTGVTEAFF	TGTGCCAGCAGTTCAACAGGGGTCACTGAAGCTTTCTTT
NA	TRBV2	NA	TRBJ2-7	CASSEQVVYEQYF	TGTGCCAGCAGTGAACAGGTGGTCTACGAGCAGTACTTC
TRBD2	TRBV6-5	NA	TRBJ2-1	CASSPGLWAHEQFF	TGTGCCAGCAGTCCGGGACTATGGGCCCATGAGCAGTTCTTC
TRBD1	TRBV4-3	NA	TRBJ2-6	CASSHLQGAGANVLTF	TGCGCCAGCAGCCATTTACAGGGGGCTGGGGCCAACGTCCTGACTTTC
TRBD2	TRBV19	NA	TRBJ2-1	CASTPTSGRGKQFF	TGTGCCAGTACCCCGACTAGCGGGAGGGGCAAGCAGTTCTTC
TRBD1	TRBV6-6	once	TRBJ1-2	CASSSEGTGGGYTF	TGTGCCAGCAGTAGCGAAGGGACAGGGGGGGGCTACACCTTC
NA	TRBV10-3	NA	TRBJ2-1	CAISERNEQFF	TGTGCCATCAGTGAACGGAATGAGCAGTTCTTC
NA	TRBV15	NA	TRBJ1-2	CATSREMAGLNYGYTF	TGTGCCACCAGCAGAGAAATGGCAGGGCTTAACTATGGCTACACCTTC
NA	TRBV19	once	TRBJ2-3	CASSQGTSTDTQYF	TGTGCCAGTAGCCAGGGGACGAGCACAGATACGCAGTATTTT
NA	TRBV29-1	NA	TRBJ1-2	CSVHTTGYAF	TGCAGCGTCCACACTACAGGGTATGCCTTC
TRBD2	TRBV9	NA	TRBJ2-3	CASSVASGRTSTDTQYF	TGTGCCAGCAGCGTAGCTAGCGGGAGGACGAGCACAGATACGCAGTATTTT
TRBD2	TRBV19	NA	TRBJ2-1	CASTPRRETHNEQFF	TGTGCCAGTACCCCCAGGCGGGAGACCCACAATGAGCAGTTCTTC
NA	TRBV11-1	NA	TRBJ1-2	CASSLSQTYGYTF	TGTGCCAGCAGCTTATCACAGACCTATGGCTACACCTTC
TRBD1	TRBV19	NA	TRBJ2-7	CASSKGTGPYEQYF	TGTGCCAGCTCAAAGGGGACAGGCCCCTACGAGCAGTACTTC
TRBD1	TRBV5-4	NA	TRBJ1-1	CASSLTGGEAFF	TGTGCCAGCAGCTTGACAGGGGGTGAAGCTTTCTTT
TRBD2	TRBV7-2	NA	TRBJ2-2	CASSLLTSGVFGELFF	TGTGCCAGCAGCTTACTAACCAGCGGGGTGTTCGGGGAGCTGTTTTTT
NA	TRBV9	NA	TRBJ2-5	CASSPIGGQETQYF	TGTGCCAGCAGCCCTATAGGGGGCCAAGAGACCCAGTACTTC
TRBD2	TRBV18	NA	TRBJ2-3	CASSPSEAGGTDTQYF	TGTGCCAGCTCACCTTCCGAAGCGGGAGGCACAGATACGCAGTATTTT
NA	TRBV9	once	TRBJ2-3	CASSVGGRTTDTQYF	TGTGCCAGCAGCGTAGGGGGCAGGACCACAGATACGCAGTATTTT
TRBD1	TRBV18	NA	TRBJ1-4	CASSPGTGNEKLFF	TGTGCCAGCTCACCCGGGACAGGAAATGAAAAACTGTTTTTT
NA	TRBV7-9	NA	TRBJ1-6	CASSLIQDNSPLHF	TGTGCCAGCAGCTTAATACAGGATAATTCACCCCTCCACTTT
TRBD1	TRBV7-9	NA	TRBJ1-4	CASSLDWTGGKLFF	TGTGCCAGCAGCTTAGATTGGACAGGGGGGAAACTGTTTTTT
TRBD1	TRBV5-5	NA	TRBJ1-6	CASSFSGTGFFPLHF	TGTGCCAGCAGCTTTTCCGGGACAGGGTTTTTCCCCCTCCACTTT
NA	TRBV4-1	NA	TRBJ2-7	CASSQGQRVNYEQYF	TGCGCCAGCAGCCAAGGCCAGCGGGTAAACTACGAGCAGTACTTC
NA	TRBV25-1	NA	TRBJ2-7	CASSGVGQGSSYEQYF	TGTGCCAGCAGTGGAGTAGGTCAGGGAAGCTCCTACGAGCAGTACTTC
NA	TRBV5-8	few	TRBJ2-7	CASSRPTGPWEQYF	TGTGCCAGCAGCCGGCCGACTGGCCCCTGGGAGCAGTACTTC